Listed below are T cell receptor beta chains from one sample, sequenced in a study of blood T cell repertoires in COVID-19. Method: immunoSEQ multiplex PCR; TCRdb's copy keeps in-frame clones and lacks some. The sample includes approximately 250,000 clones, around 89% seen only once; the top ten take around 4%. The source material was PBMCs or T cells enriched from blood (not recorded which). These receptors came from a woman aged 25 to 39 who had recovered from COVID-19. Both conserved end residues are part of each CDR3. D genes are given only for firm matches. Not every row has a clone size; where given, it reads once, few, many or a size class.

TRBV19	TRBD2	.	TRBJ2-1	CASSIDPRYLLAGINNEQFF	TGTGCCAGTAGTATCGATCCCAGGTACTTACTAGCGGGTATAAACAATGAGCAGTTCTTC
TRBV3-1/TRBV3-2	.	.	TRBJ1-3	CASSPSGNTIYF	TGTGCCAGCAGCCCGTCCGGAAACACCATATATTTT
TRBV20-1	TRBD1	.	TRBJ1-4	CSASRVGQQNEKLFF	TGCAGTGCTAGTAGAGTGGGACAGCAAAATGAAAAACTGTTTTTT
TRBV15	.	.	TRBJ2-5	CATSRDPSGQETQYF	TGTGCCACCAGCAGAGATCCGAGCGGCCAAGAGACCCAGTACTTC
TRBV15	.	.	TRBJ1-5	CATSRGQGGNQPQHF	TGTGCCACCAGCAGAGGGCAGGGTGGCAATCAGCCCCAGCATTTT
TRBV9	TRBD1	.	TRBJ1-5	CASSWGQGDNQPQHF	TGTGCCAGCAGCTGGGGACAGGGGGACAATCAGCCCCAGCATTTT
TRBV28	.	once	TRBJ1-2	CASSLNWEGYTF	TGTGCCAGCAGTTTAAATTGGGAGGGCTACACCTTC
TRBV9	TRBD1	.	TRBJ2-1	CASSVAGTGVYNEQFF	TGTGCCAGCAGCGTCGCCGGGACAGGGGTCTACAATGAGCAGTTCTTC
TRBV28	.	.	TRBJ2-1	CASSPINWSSRNEQFF	TGTGCCAGCAGTCCAATTAATTGGTCTAGCCGGAATGAGCAGTTCTTC
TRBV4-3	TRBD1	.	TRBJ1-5	CASSQDQRTGFSNQPQHF	TGCGCCAGCAGCCAAGATCAACGGACAGGCTTTAGCAATCAGCCCCAGCATTTT
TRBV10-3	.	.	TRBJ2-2	CAIREGLSNTGELFF	TGTGCCATCAGGGAAGGACTATCGAACACCGGGGAGCTGTTTTTT
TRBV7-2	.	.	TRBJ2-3	CASSLSGDRPDTQYF	TGTGCCAGCAGCTTAAGTGGAGATAGACCGGATACGCAGTATTTT
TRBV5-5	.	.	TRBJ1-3	CASSLHTGNTIYF	TGTGCCAGCAGCCTTCACACTGGAAACACCATATATTTT
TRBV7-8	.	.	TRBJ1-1	CASSLEGGNTEAFF	TGTGCCAGCAGCTTAGAAGGGGGGAACACTGAAGCTTTCTTT
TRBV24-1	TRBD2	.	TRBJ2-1	CATSRLAGDNEQFF	TGTGCCACCAGCCGACTAGCGGGAGACAATGAGCAGTTCTTC
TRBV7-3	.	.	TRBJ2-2	CASSFSMTGELFF	TGTGCCAGCAGCTTTTCTATGACCGGGGAGCTGTTTTTT
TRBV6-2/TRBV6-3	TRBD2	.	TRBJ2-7	CASSFPSGRSVGYEQYF	TGTGCCAGCAGTTTCCCTAGCGGGAGATCCGTAGGCTACGAGCAGTACTTC
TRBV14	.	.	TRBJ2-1	CASSLGRRVEQFF	TGTGCCAGCAGCCTTGGGCGGCGGGTTGAGCAGTTCTTC
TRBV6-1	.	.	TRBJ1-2	CASSDHGGGAVYGYTF	TGTGCCAGCAGTGACCATGGCGGAGGGGCGGTCTATGGCTACACCTTC
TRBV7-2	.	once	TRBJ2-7	CASSSPPDRISYEQYF	TGTGCCAGCAGCTCACCGCCCGACAGGATCTCCTACGAGCAGTACTTC
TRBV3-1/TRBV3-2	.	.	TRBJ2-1	CASSRWREAPDEQFF	TGTGCCAGCAGCCGGTGGAGGGAGGCTCCGGATGAGCAGTTCTTC
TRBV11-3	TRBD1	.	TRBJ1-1	CASSSGQGDTEAFF	TGTGCCAGCAGCTCGGGACAGGGCGACACTGAAGCTTTCTTT
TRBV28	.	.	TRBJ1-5	CASSAPSQGGVHSNQPQHF	TGTGCCAGCAGTGCCCCCTCCCAGGGAGGCGTACATAGCAATCAGCCCCAGCATTTT
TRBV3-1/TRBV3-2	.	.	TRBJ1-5	CASSQDKTGQPQHF	TGTGCCAGCAGCCAAGATAAAACCGGTCAGCCCCAGCATTTT